This T cell receptor (beta chain) came from a study of blood T cell repertoires in COVID-19. CDR3 length equals 16 residues. Losses at the gene ends were 6 bases for V and 4 bases for J; bases not matched to a gene: 7. The germline V gene encodes CDR1 LNHDA and CDR2 SQIVND (reference sequence). Sequenced by immunoSEQ multiplex PCR; TCRdb stores in-frame clones only, minus some. The sample records approximately 110,000 clones, roughly 69% being singletons. The chain carries TRBV19 and TRBJ2-1, with 12 bases that match TRBD2. What was sequenced was peripheral blood. This TCR derives from a man older than 75 with acute or convalescent COVID-19. CDR3 sequence reads: CASRRPGLAGYNEQFF. As DNA, the CDR3 is TGTGCCAGTAGGCGTCCGGGACTAGCGGGTTACAATGAGCAGTTCTTC.